This T cell receptor (beta chain) was sequenced in a study of shared clonotypes between healthy human individuals. Study-wide context: There were three CD4 naive, three CD4 memory, two CD8 naive and one CD8 memory plates per donor.

The protocol was immunoSEQ multiplex PCR, while the TCRdb copy is restricted to in-frame clones and leaves out a portion. Of about 1.5 million clones detected, around 97% appear once; the ten largest clones hold 0.95% to 1.5%. V was clipped by 0 bases and J by 5 bases, with 12 bases between them. The CDR3 is made up of 15 amino acids. Per germline, CDR1 SGHRS and CDR2 YFSETQ. This sequence was found in a man aged 25-45 years in good health. The chain carries TRBV5-1 and TRBJ2-1; D is uncertain. The sequencing input was naive CD4+ T cells sorted from blood. Subset given: CD45RA+ positively selected. CDR3 residues: CASSLEGGSDNEQFF. In DNA, the CDR3 is TGCGCCAGCAGCTTGGAAGGCGGATCCGACAATGAGCAGTTCTTC.